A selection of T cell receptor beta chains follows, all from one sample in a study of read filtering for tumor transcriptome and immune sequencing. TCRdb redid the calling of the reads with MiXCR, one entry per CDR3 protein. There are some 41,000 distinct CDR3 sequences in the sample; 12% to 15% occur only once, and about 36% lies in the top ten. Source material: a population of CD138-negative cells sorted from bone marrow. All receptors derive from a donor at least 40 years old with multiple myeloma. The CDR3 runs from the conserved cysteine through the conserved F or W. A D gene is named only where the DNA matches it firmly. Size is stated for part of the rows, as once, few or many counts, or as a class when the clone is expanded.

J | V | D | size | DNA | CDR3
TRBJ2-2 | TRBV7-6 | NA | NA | TGTGCCAGCAGCTTAACGGGATCGAACACCGGGGAGCTGTTTTTT | CASSLTGSNTGELFF
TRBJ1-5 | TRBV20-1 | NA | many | TGCAGTGCTAGAGCCAGTGAAGCTGGGAACCAGCCCCAGCATTTT | CSARASEAGNQPQHF
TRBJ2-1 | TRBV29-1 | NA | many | TGCAGCGTCGCCAGCGCCTCCTACAATGAGCAGTTCTTC | CSVASASYNEQFF
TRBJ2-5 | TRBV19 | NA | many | TGTGCCAGTAGTCCCCGCACAGTGGGACGGGAGACCCAGTACTTC | CASSPRTVGRETQYF
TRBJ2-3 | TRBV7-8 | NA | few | TGTGCCAGCAGCTTAGTACCGTCTATGGGCGGTCGCACAGATACGCAGTATTTT | CASSLVPSMGGRTDTQYF
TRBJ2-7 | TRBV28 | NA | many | TGTGCCAGCAACGATCTTCCGGGACACAAGAACGAGCAGTACTTC | CASNDLPGHKNEQYF
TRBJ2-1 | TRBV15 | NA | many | TGTGCCACCAGCAGAGATTTCGGGGCTGGCTCCTACAATGAGCAGTTCTTC | CATSRDFGAGSYNEQFF
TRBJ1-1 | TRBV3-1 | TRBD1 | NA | TGTGCCAGCAGCCAAGAGGGGACAGGGGGTTGGAGCACTGAAGCTTTCTTT | CASSQEGTGGWSTEAFF
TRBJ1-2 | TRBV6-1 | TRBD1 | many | TGTGCCAGCAGTGAGGCAGGGGGTCGCTATGGCTACACCTTC | CASSEAGGRYGYTF
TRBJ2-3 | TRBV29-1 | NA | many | TGCAGCGTTGAAGTAGGGAAAGATACGCAGTATTTT | CSVEVGKDTQYF